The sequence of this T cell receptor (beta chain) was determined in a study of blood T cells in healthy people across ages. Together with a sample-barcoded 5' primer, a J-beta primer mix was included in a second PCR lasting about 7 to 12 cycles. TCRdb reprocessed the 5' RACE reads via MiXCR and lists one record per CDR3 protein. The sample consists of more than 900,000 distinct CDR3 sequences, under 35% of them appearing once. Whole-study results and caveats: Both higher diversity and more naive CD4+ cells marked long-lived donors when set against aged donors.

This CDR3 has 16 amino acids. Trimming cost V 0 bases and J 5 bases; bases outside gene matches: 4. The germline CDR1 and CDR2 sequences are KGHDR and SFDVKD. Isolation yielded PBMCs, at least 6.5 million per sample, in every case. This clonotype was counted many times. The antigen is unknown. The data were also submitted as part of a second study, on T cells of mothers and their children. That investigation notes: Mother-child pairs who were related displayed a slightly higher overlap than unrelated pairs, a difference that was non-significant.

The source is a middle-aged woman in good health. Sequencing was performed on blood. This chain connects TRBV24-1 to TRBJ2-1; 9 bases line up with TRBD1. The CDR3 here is CATSDLSGTGNNEQFF. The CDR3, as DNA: TGTGCCACCAGTGATTTGTCAGGGACAGGGAACAATGAGCAGTTCTTC.